This section outlines one T cell receptor (beta chain) sequence together with its context. Some clones are missing from TCRdb's copy, which holds only in-frame ones; the method was immunoSEQ multiplex PCR. The sample holds some 100,000 clones, 70% to 90% seen once. The V gene lost 5 bases and the J gene lost 3 bases, with 16 bases spanning the gap. The V gene's germline CDR1 is MNHEY and CDR2 SVGAGI. This CDR3 is 15 amino acids long. The data derive from a study of T cell responses to AZD1222 COVID-19 vaccine. The chain employs TRBV6-5 and TRBJ1-1, with D possibly TRBD1 on 5 matching bases. Material: peripheral blood, obtained on day 0 of AZD1222 vaccination. The source is an adult in good health. CDR3: CASSLNAGGDTEAFF. CDR3 DNA sequence: TGTGCCAGCAGTCTAAACGCGGGGGGAGACACTGAAGCTTTCTTT.